Listed here are 8 T cell receptor beta chains from one sample, sequenced in a study of patients and donors after allogeneic stem cell transplantation. TCRdb redid the calling of the RT-PCR reads with MiXCR, one entry per CDR3 protein. The top ten clones hold around 10% of a sample with approximately 200,000 distinct CDR3 sequences, around 41% of them seen once. Source material: blood, either unsorted or a sorted T cell fraction (not recorded which). These receptor sequences come from a human donor who was either an allogeneic HSCT recipient or a stem cell or donor lymphocyte infusion donor (not recorded which). It is not recorded whose cells these are; they may come from a transplant donor.

This chain links TRBV24-1 with TRBJ2-7; the D is unclear. Germline lookup yields CDR1 KGHDR and CDR2 SFDVKD. Trimming stripped 0 bases from V and 7 bases from J, with 3 bases between. This CDR3 contains 11 residues. The CDR3 sequence is CATSDLGEQYF. The CDR3 DNA reads as TGTGCCACCAGTGATTTGGGTGAGCAGTACTTC.

There are a few counts of this clonotype. This chain links TRBV6-1 with TRBJ1-3; a weak D match, TRBD1 (5 bases). The V gene lost 4 bases and the J gene lost 1 base, with 11 bases spanning the gap. Germline CDR1 and CDR2: MNHNS and SASEGT. This CDR3 region has 15 residues. The CDR3: CASSADSLSGNTIYF. For the CDR3, the DNA is TGTGCCAGCAGTGCAGACAGCCTATCTGGAAACACCATATATTTT.

The CDR3 DNA follows: TGTGCCAGCAGCTTAGGAAGGGGGCTTCAAGAGACCCAGTACTTC. It specifies CASSLGRGLQETQYF. This chain connects TRBV11-3 to TRBJ2-5, with 7 bases fitting TRBD1. Looked up from germline, CDR1 is SGHNT and CDR2 is YENEEA. Unmatched junction bases numbered 4, after V lost 1 base and J lost 2 bases. The CDR3 spans 15 residues.

In this sample, this clonotype turned up a few times. V and J are TRBV7-9 and TRBJ1-1, with D unclear. Germline CDR1 SEHNR, CDR2 FQNEAQ (reference sequence). This CDR3 is built from 14 residues. V dropped 1 base and J dropped 6 bases, with 12 bases sitting between them. Written as DNA, the CDR3 is TGTGCCAGCAGCTTAGTTTCCGGAATCGCTGAAGCTTTCTTT. Translating it yields CASSLVSGIAEAFF.

This chain uses TRBV4-2 with TRBJ2-7; TRBD2 aligns across 9 bases. Germline-derived CDR1 and CDR2 are LGHNA and YNFKEQ. Trimming cost V 5 bases and J 3 bases; bases outside gene matches: 8. This CDR3 spans 15 amino acids. CDR3 sequence: CASSSFSGGNYEQYF. The CDR3 DNA reads TGTGCCAGCAGCTCCTTTAGCGGGGGAAACTACGAGCAGTACTTC.

The J gene is TRBJ1-2, the V gene TRBV27, with D perhaps TRBD1 (5 bases). The CDR3 is 14 amino acids. V lost 7 bases, J lost 9 bases, and 21 bases lay in between. The germline V gene encodes CDR1 MNHEY and CDR2 SMNVEV (reference sequence). The CDR3 region is CASILMGVSERYTF. The CDR3 DNA reads as TGTGCCAGCATCCTAATGGGGGTGTCCGAACGCTACACCTTC.

This chain joins TRBV20-1 and TRBJ2-3; 7 nucleotides align to TRBD1. This CDR3 comprises 13 residues. Germline V gene lookup returns CDR1 DFQATT and CDR2 SNEGSKA (reference sequence). V was clipped by 4 bases and J by 6 bases; unmatched bases: 7. The CDR3 region has the DNA TGCAGTGCTACGGGACAGTTAACGGATACGCAGTATTTT. Its translation is CSATGQLTDTQYF.

The table lists this clonotype with a few counts. This rearrangement joins TRBV9 to TRBJ2-1; 10 bases fit TRBD2. V lost 0 bases, J lost 9 bases, and 6 bases stayed unmatched. Germline lookup yields CDR1 SGDLS and CDR2 YYNGEE. The length of the CDR3 is 15 residues. CDR3 nucleotide sequence: TGTGCCAGCAGCGTAGCCAGCGGGGGGGCGATTGAGCAGTTCTTC. Its protein product is CASSVASGGAIEQFF. Variable domain in full (rest from reference TRBV9 and TRBJ2-1): DSGVTQTPKHLITATGQRVTLRCSPRSGDLSVYWYQQSLDQGLQFLIQYYNGEERAKGNILERFSAQQFPDLHSELNLSSLELGDSALYFCASSVASGGAIEQFFGPGTRLTVL.